The entry below gives a single T cell receptor beta chain sequence along with its context. No antigen is known for it. The CDR3 runs to 17 residues. V lost 5 bases and J 3 bases, leaving 22 bases between the germline ends. Per germline, CDR1 SGHTA and CDR2 FQGNSA. The sample is drawn from a study of cytomegalovirus exposure and HLA in healthy donors. Study-level findings and limits: Across donors, presence/absence analyses took sequencing depth to be roughly uniform.

Researchers ran the PCR with 60 Vbeta and 13 Jbeta primers. The repertoire was sequenced with immunoSEQ multiplex PCR; TCRdb's copy has only in-frame clones and lacks some. The sample shows fewer than 110,000 clones, 74% of them seen only once. The V call is TRBV7-2, the J call TRBJ2-5, with D maybe TRBD2 (6 bases). Sample: PBMCs. The sequence came from a woman between 35 and 50 years old in good health and CMV-seropositive. CDR3 bases: TGTGCCAGCAGCCCCGGCCTGCTAGCGAATGCCGAAGAGACCCAGTACTTC. Its translation: CASSPGLLANAEETQYF.